Below are 30 T cell receptor beta chains sequenced from a single sample in a study of T-cell reconstitution after alpha-beta-depleted transplantation in children. Unique molecular identifiers were built into the TCRbeta library. TCRdb reanalysed the PCR reads using MiXCR and keeps one entry per CDR3 protein. The sample records 450,000 to 700,000 distinct CDR3 sequences, approximately 30% being singletons. Specimen: PBMCs, collected before TCRalphabeta/CD19-depleted stem cell transplant. The receptors were gathered from a boy younger than two with Wiskott-Aldrich syndrome, due to receive a stem cell transplant.

This clonotype came up a few times. This chain connects TRBV7-3 to TRBJ1-1; tentative D call: TRBD1 (5 bases). Germline values: CDR1 SGHTA, CDR2 FQGTGA. The CDR3 is 14 amino acids. V was cut by 0 bases and J by 6 bases, with 11 bases left in between. The CDR3 DNA is TGTGCCAGCAGCTTAACACCAGGGTACGCTGAAGCTTTCTTT. It encodes CASSLTPGYAEAFF.

The V and J genes are TRBV5-1 and TRBJ2-7; 9 bases fit TRBD1. This CDR3 contains 13 residues. The germline V gene has CDR1 SGHRS and CDR2 YFSETQ. Trimming removed 6 bases from V and 6 bases from J; junction bases left unmatched: 7. The CDR3: CASTSPDRGEQYF. The CDR3 coding sequence is TGCGCCAGCACCTCCCCGGACAGGGGCGAGCAGTACTTC.

In regard to this clonotype: One end of the junction fails to match germline, which may point to a read error. The chain couples TRBV28 to TRBJ2-1, with 7 nucleotides matching TRBD1. Germline lookup yields CDR1 MDHEN and CDR2 SYDVKM. The CDR3 is 15 residues long. The CDR3 nucleotides are TGTGCCAGCAGTTCAACAGGGGATTCCTACAATGACCAGTTCTTC. Translating it yields CASSSTGDSYNDQFF.

About this clonotype itself: The junction and the germline gene differ at one end; a read error may be behind it. The chain links TRBV2 to TRBJ2-1; TRBD2 aligns across 13 bases. Germline V gene sequence: CDR1 SNHLY, CDR2 FYNNEI. The CDR3 runs to 18 residues. CDR3 sequence: CTSSRLAGGLIAYNEQFF. CDR3 bases: TGTACCAGCAGCCGACTAGCGGGAGGCCTGATAGCCTACAATGAGCAGTTCTTC.

The rearrangement uses TRBV20-1 and TRBJ1-2; 7 bases map to TRBD1. V lost 3 bases to trimming and J lost 2 bases; unmatched junction nucleotides: 6. The V gene's germline CDR1 is DFQATT and CDR2 SNEGSKA (reference sequence). The CDR3 is 14 amino acids. CDR3 amino acids: CSASRSGQNYGYTF. As DNA, the CDR3 is TGCAGTGCTAGTCGTTCGGGACAGAACTATGGCTACACCTTC.

This clonotype was counted only a few times. In DNA form, the CDR3 reads TGCAGTGTCCTAGCGGGAGGGCGAGGGACCCAGTACTTC. It yields the protein CSVLAGGRGTQYF. This rearrangement joins TRBV20-1 to TRBJ2-5, with 12 bases matching TRBD2. This CDR3 has 13 residues. V shed 7 bases and J 7 bases; nucleotides not matched to a gene: 7. Germline V gives CDR1 DFQATT, CDR2 SNEGSKA (reference sequence).

This chain uses TRBV12-3 or TRBV12-4 with TRBJ2-1, with D maybe TRBD1 (5 bases). With 6 bases removed from V and 2 bases from J, the gap between germline ends came to 14 bases. This CDR3 has 15 residues. The CDR3, as DNA: TGTGCCAGCAGGGGCTCAGGGCAGGCCTACAATGAGCAGTTCTTC. Translating it yields CASRGSGQAYNEQFF.

This clonotype showed up just a few times. This chain connects TRBV28 to TRBJ2-3; 9 bases match TRBD2. Germline lookup yields CDR1 MDHEN and CDR2 SYDVKM. The CDR3 is 15 amino acids. V was pared by 7 bases and J by 6 bases, with 11 bases of the junction left unmatched. CDR3 sequence reads: CASNEGGLASDTQYF. CDR3 coding DNA: TGTGCCAGCAATGAAGGCGGACTAGCGTCTGATACGCAGTATTTT. Drawing the rest from reference TRBV28 and TRBJ2-3, the complete variable domain is DVKVTQSSRYLVKRTGEKVFLECVQDMDHENMFWYRQDPGLGLRLIYFSYDVKMKEKGDIPEGYSVSREKKERFSLILESASTNQTSMYLCASNEGGLASDTQYFGPGTRLTVL.

This clonotype was observed a few times. The chain carries TRBV11-2 and TRBJ2-3; TRBD2 matches at 11 bases. This CDR3 region has 19 residues. Trimming took 2 bases from V and 2 from J; bases not matched to a gene: 12. Germline CDR1 SGHAT, CDR2 FQNNGV. CDR3 nucleotides: TGTGCCAGCAGCTTAAGGGTTCGAAGACTAGCGGGATCCACAGATACGCAGTATTTT. Its translation is CASSLRVRRLAGSTDTQYF.

In its sample, this clonotype was seen a few times. CDR3 nucleotide sequence: TGTGCCAGCTCAGTACCGGGACATAGGAACACTGAAGCTTTCTTT. Its protein is CASSVPGHRNTEAFF. The V gene is TRBV18, the J gene TRBJ1-1, with D possibly TRBD1 on 6 matching bases. CDR3 length: 15 residues. V was trimmed by 5 bases and J by 1 base, leaving 14 bases between them. Germline CDR1 and CDR2: KGHSH and LQKENI.

The V and J genes are TRBV10-3 and TRBJ1-5; no clear D gene. The germline CDR1 and CDR2 sequences are ENHRY and SYGVKD. V was cut by 0 bases and J by 0 bases, with 12 bases left in between. The CDR3 covers 17 residues. The CDR3 DNA follows: TGTGCCATCAGTGAGTCGAACGTAGGAGATAGCAATCAGCCCCAGCATTTT. This gives the protein CAISESNVGDSNQPQHF.

V gene TRBV24-1 combines with J gene TRBJ2-1; 12 bases are shared with TRBD1. The V segment lost 4 bases and the J segment 7 bases; nucleotides outside the gene matches: 7. This CDR3 region has 16 residues. CDR1 and CDR2 from the germline V gene are KGHDR and SFDVKD. CDR3 protein: CATSDPGTGGWNEQFF. CDR3 nucleotides: TGTGCCACCAGTGACCCCGGGACAGGGGGCTGGAATGAGCAGTTCTTC.

This clonotype was detected only a few times. The chain couples TRBV5-1 to TRBJ2-2, with 10 positions matching TRBD2. The CDR3 is 17 residues long. Losses at the gene ends were 2 bases for V and 6 bases for J; bases not matched to a gene: 10. CDR1 and CDR2 from the germline V gene are SGHRS and YFSETQ. The CDR3 reads CASSFRAGGPFSGELFF. The CDR3 DNA is TGCGCCAGCAGCTTCCGAGCGGGAGGGCCTTTCTCCGGGGAGCTGTTTTTT.

This clonotype was observed a handful of times. This sequence joins TRBV28 and TRBJ2-2, with 8 bases that match TRBD2. CDR3 length equals 13 residues. Germline V gives CDR1 MDHEN, CDR2 SYDVKM. The V and J ends lost 9 bases and 2 bases, in that order; junction bases with no gene match: 2. This CDR3 reads CASVAGNTGELFF. CDR3 nucleotides: TGTGCCAGTGTAGCGGGAAACACCGGGGAGCTGTTTTTT.

V usage is TRBV20-1 and J usage is TRBJ2-5; TRBD2 matches at 13 bases. This CDR3 spans 14 amino acids. Germline assignment: CDR1 DFQATT and CDR2 SNEGSKA (reference sequence). Trimming cost V 0 bases and J 5 bases; bases outside gene matches: 0. CDR3 protein: CSARETSGRETQYF. CDR3 nucleotides: TGCAGTGCTAGAGAGACTAGCGGGAGGGAGACCCAGTACTTC.

The chain uses TRBV18 and TRBJ2-4; D call uncertain. Trimming removed 2 bases at V and 9 bases at J, with 5 bases between. This CDR3 is 11 amino acids long. Germline loops: CDR1 KGHSH, CDR2 LQKENI. DNA for the CDR3: TGTGCCAGCTCACCAGGTACCATTCAGTACTTC. Amino acid sequence: CASSPGTIQYF. Full variable domain (missing parts from reference TRBV18 and TRBJ2-4): NAGVMQNPRHLVRRRGQEARLRCSPMKGHSHVYWYRQLPEEGLKFMVYLQKENIIDESGMPKERFSAEFPKEGPSILRIQQVVRGDSAAYFCASSPGTIQYFGAGTRLSVL.

The V and J genes are TRBV27 and TRBJ1-4, with unresolved D. The CDR3 has 16 amino acids. V was shortened by 2 bases and J by 0 bases, with 10 bases between the two germline ends. Germline assignment: CDR1 MNHEY and CDR2 SMNVEV (reference sequence). The CDR3 protein is CASSLSFQTTNEKLFF. The CDR3 region has the DNA TGTGCCAGCAGTTTAAGCTTTCAGACAACTAATGAAAAACTGTTTTTT.

The chain couples TRBV7-9 to TRBJ2-1; weak D call: TRBD1 (6 bases). Germline V lookup: CDR1 SEHNR, CDR2 FQNEAQ (reference sequence). V lost 1 base and J lost 4, with 14 bases in between. The CDR3 consists of 16 residues. CDR3 DNA sequence: TGTGCCAGCAGCTTAGGTATAGGGGGTCTATACAATGAGCAGTTCTTC. Its protein product is CASSLGIGGLYNEQFF.

This clonotype was seen just once. The chain links TRBV5-4 to TRBJ2-7; the D gene is possibly TRBD2 (6 bases). V shed 3 bases and J shed 0 bases, with 19 bases lying between them. The length of the CDR3 is 17 residues. The germline gives CDR1 SGHNT, CDR2 YYREEE (reference sequence). The CDR3 is CASSSRVGGIGSYEQYF. The CDR3 bases are TGTGCCAGCAGCTCCCGGGTTGGGGGGATCGGCTCCTACGAGCAGTACTTC.

J is TRBJ2-1 and V is TRBV28; D gene uncertain. Trimming stripped 4 bases from V and 8 bases from J, with 6 bases between. CDR3 length equals 11 residues. Per the germline V gene, CDR1 is MDHEN and CDR2 is SYDVKM. The CDR3: CASSSSYEQFF. The CDR3 DNA is TGTGCCAGCAGTTCCTCTTATGAGCAGTTCTTC.

CDR3 DNA: TGTGCCAGCAGCCCGGGACAGGGAAATCCCTACGAGCAGTACTTC. Encoded protein: CASSPGQGNPYEQYF. This chain uses TRBV14 with TRBJ2-7; 9 nucleotides agree with TRBD1. CDR1 and CDR2 from the germline V gene are SGHDN and FVKESK. The CDR3 spans 15 residues. J gave up 2 bases and V 4 bases, and 6 bases lay outside the gene matches.

The genes are TRBV7-8 and TRBJ1-4; D gene ambiguous. The CDR3 has 16 residues. Germline CDR1 and CDR2: SGHVS and FQNEAQ. The V end lost 2 bases, the J end lost 14 bases, and 24 bases lay between the germline ends. The CDR3: CASSLSPATNRYPLFF. The CDR3 nucleotides are TGTGCCAGCAGCTTATCCCCGGCCACGAATCGATACCCGCTGTTTTTT.

The V call is TRBV20-1, the J call TRBJ2-2, with 16 bases that match TRBD2. Germline assignment: CDR1 DFQATT and CDR2 SNEGSKA (reference sequence). This CDR3 contains 18 residues. V lost 0 bases, J lost 8 bases, and 9 bases stayed unmatched. The CDR3 protein is CSARDLAGLAGGPGELFF. The CDR3 bases are TGCAGTGCTAGAGATTTGGCGGGACTAGCGGGAGGGCCTGGGGAGCTGTTTTTT.

The table lists this clonotype with a count of one. This may arise from a read error, as a much more abundant clone is one base away. The genes are TRBV5-6 and TRBJ2-6; D is perhaps TRBD1 (5 bases). Germline CDR1 reads SGHDT; CDR2 reads YYEEEE. V lost 2 bases to trimming and J lost 2 bases, with 8 bases between them. CDR3 length equals 15 residues. The CDR3 DNA sequence: TGTGCCAGCAGCTTTCCAGGGCCTGGGGCCAACGTCCTGACTTTC. Protein: CASSFPGPGANVLTF. Supplemented by reference TRBV5-6 and TRBJ2-6, the full variable domain reads DAGVTQSPTHLIKTRGQQVTLRCSPKSGHDTVSWYQQALGQGPQFIFQYYEEEERQRGNFPDRFSGHQFPNYSSELNVNALLLGDSALYLCASSFPGPGANVLTFGAGSRLTVL.

V is TRBV28 and J is TRBJ2-7, with 11 bases identical to TRBD2. The CDR3 is 18 amino acids. V trimming: 5 bases; J trimming: 9 bases; junction bases outside the gene matches: 21. Per germline, CDR1 MDHEN and CDR2 SYDVKM. CDR3 coding DNA: TGTGCCAGCAGTAGACAGGGAAAACTAGCGGGAGTTACCCCGGGGCAGTACTTC. This translates into CASSRQGKLAGVTPGQYF.

The chain uses TRBV20-1 and TRBJ2-2; D may match TRBD1 or TRBD2 (5 bases each). Germline V gene data show CDR1 as DFQATT and CDR2 as SNEGSKA (reference sequence). V was trimmed by 1 base and J by 6 bases, leaving 18 bases between them. CDR3 length: 16 residues. The CDR3 spells CSARVARGAYSGELFF. The CDR3 nucleotides read TGCAGTGCTAGAGTCGCTCGGGGCGCATATTCCGGGGAGCTGTTTTTT.

The gene calls are TRBV6-1 and TRBJ2-1; 14 bases agree with TRBD2. The J segment lost 9 bases and the V segment lost 3 bases, leaving 7 bases of the junction unmatched. This CDR3 region has 16 residues. Germline-derived CDR1 and CDR2 are MNHNS and SASEGT. The CDR3 here is CASSERLAGGPSEQFF. The DNA of the CDR3 is TGTGCCAGCAGTGAGAGACTAGCGGGAGGGCCTAGTGAGCAGTTCTTC.

This clonotype was seen more than once but under ten times. The chain has TRBV7-7 and TRBJ2-2, with unresolved D. CDR1 is SSHAT and CDR2 is FNYEAQ in the germline V gene (reference sequence). The CDR3 has 13 amino acids. V was trimmed by 5 bases and J by 6 bases, leaving 10 bases between them. The CDR3 DNA sequence: TGTGCCAGCAGCCCATGGGTCCCCGGGGAGCTGTTTTTT. Amino acid sequence: CASSPWVPGELFF.

This chain connects TRBV12-3 or TRBV12-4 to TRBJ2-7; D is unresolved. CDR3 length: 13 residues. Trimming took 1 base from V and 7 from J, leaving 11 bases between them. CDR3 loop: CASSLGRRLEQYF. Here the CDR3 DNA reads TGTGCCAGCAGTTTAGGGCGCCGTCTTGAGCAGTACTTC.

CDR3 residues: CASSDPSKETQYF. CDR3 DNA: TGTGCCAGCAGTGATCCCAGCAAAGAGACCCAGTACTTC. The rearrangement uses TRBV2 and TRBJ2-5; D not resolved. V lost 3 bases and J lost 3, with 8 bases in between. Germline V gene data show CDR1 as SNHLY and CDR2 as FYNNEI. The CDR3 spans 13 residues.